The 8 T cell receptor beta chains given below trace back to one sample, sequenced in a study of shared clonotypes between healthy human individuals. The data were produced by immunoSEQ multiplex PCR, yet TCRdb's version contains in-frame clones alone and is incomplete. This table holds 2.3 million or so clones, 90% to 95% found once. Sequencing was done on a sample of naive CD4+ T cells from PBMCs. This sample's subset: CD45RA+ positively selected. The receptors shown here come from a man younger than 35 in good health. Some clones in this sample may be carry-over from other donors' samples.

V usage is TRBV5-1 and J usage is TRBJ2-7, with TRBD2 matching over 9 bases. This CDR3 comprises 15 residues. With 0 bases clipped from V and 5 bases from J, the junction kept 6 bases outside the gene matches. CDR1 is SGHRS and CDR2 is YFSETQ in the germline V gene. CDR3 sequence: CASSLGASGIHEQYF. The CDR3 DNA is TGCGCCAGCAGCTTGGGGGCTAGCGGGATCCACGAGCAGTACTTC.

This clone has just one count. The genes are TRBV9 and TRBJ2-3; 9 bases agree with TRBD2. J gave up 3 bases and V 2 bases, and 19 bases lay outside the gene matches. Germline V gene data show CDR1 as SGDLS and CDR2 as YYNGEE. The CDR3 loop spans 20 amino acids. The CDR3 sequence is CASSVSRHRRSSGITDTQYF. Written as DNA, the CDR3 is TGTGCCAGCAGCGTCAGCCGACACAGGAGGTCTAGCGGGATAACAGATACGCAGTATTTT.

The chain employs TRBV5-4 and TRBJ2-5, with a weak D call TRBD1 (6 bases). V was pared by 5 bases and J by 2 bases, with 19 bases between. Germline V gives CDR1 SGHNT, CDR2 YYREEE (reference sequence). The CDR3 runs to 16 residues. CDR3 sequence (DNA): TGTGCCAGCAGACGCGCCGAGACGGGACAACAAGAGACCCAGTACTTC. Translating it yields CASRRAETGQQETQYF.

The chain uses TRBV6-1 and TRBJ1-5; weak D call: TRBD1 (5 bases). Germline V gives CDR1 MNHNS, CDR2 SASEGT. This CDR3 is built from 14 residues. V was trimmed by 1 base and J by 8 bases, leaving 12 bases between them. The CDR3 region is CASSEGKGKEPQHF. DNA for the CDR3: TGTGCCAGCAGTGAAGGGAAGGGGAAGGAGCCCCAGCATTTT.

The chain carries TRBV9 and TRBJ2-5; weak D call: TRBD2 (6 bases). The CDR3 length is 19 residues. In germline, CDR1 is SGDLS, CDR2 YYNGEE. Between the trimmed V and J ends, which lost 0 bases and 2 bases, there was a span of 23 bases. The CDR3: CASSVALGLSGLGQETQYF. As DNA, the CDR3 is TGTGCCAGCAGCGTAGCTCTCGGACTATCAGGGCTGGGTCAAGAGACCCAGTACTTC.

This chain joins TRBV6-4 and TRBJ1-3; D may be TRBD1 (6 bases). Trimming cost V 4 bases and J 4 bases, with 20 bases left between them. Germline V gives CDR1 MRHNA, CDR2 SNTAGT. This CDR3 contains 17 residues. The CDR3 sequence is CASSGVQGIPRGNTIYF. The CDR3 DNA reads as TGTGCCAGCAGTGGGGTACAGGGCATCCCTCGCGGAAACACCATATATTTT.

This clone appeared once. The V and J genes are TRBV28 and TRBJ2-7; 7 bases align to TRBD2. Germline CDR1 is MDHEN and CDR2 is SYDVKM. This CDR3 is 14 amino acids long. With 10 bases clipped from V and 1 base from J, the junction kept 10 bases outside the gene matches. CDR3 loop: CATKFPGGSYEQYF. Here the CDR3 DNA reads TGTGCCACCAAGTTTCCGGGGGGTTCCTACGAGCAGTACTTC.

The V call is TRBV7-2, the J call TRBJ2-5; D uncertain. The CDR3 extends over 14 amino acids. V was shortened by 0 bases and J by 3 bases, with 8 bases between the two germline ends. CDR1 is SGHTA and CDR2 is FQGNSA in the germline V gene. The CDR3 spells CASSLAPAKETQYF. In DNA, the CDR3 is TGTGCCAGCAGCTTAGCCCCGGCGAAAGAGACCCAGTACTTC.